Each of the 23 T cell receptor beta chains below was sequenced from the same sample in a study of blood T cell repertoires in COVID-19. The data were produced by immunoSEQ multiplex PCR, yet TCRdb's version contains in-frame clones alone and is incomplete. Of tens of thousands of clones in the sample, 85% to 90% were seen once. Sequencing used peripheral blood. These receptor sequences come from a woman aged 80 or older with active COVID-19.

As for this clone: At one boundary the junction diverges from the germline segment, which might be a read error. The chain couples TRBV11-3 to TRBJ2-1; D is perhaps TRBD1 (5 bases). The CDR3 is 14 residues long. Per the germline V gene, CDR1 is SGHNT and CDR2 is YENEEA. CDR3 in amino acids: CASSLGQSSNEQFF. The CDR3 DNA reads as TGTGCCAGCAGCTTAGGACAGTCCTCCAATGAGCAGTTCTTC. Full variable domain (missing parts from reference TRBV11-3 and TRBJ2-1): EAGVVQSPRYKIIEKKQPVAFWCNPISGHNTLYWYLQNLGQGPELLIRYENEEAVDDSQLPKDRFSAERLKGVDSTLKIQPAELGDSAVYLCASSLGQSSNEQFFGPGTRLTVL.

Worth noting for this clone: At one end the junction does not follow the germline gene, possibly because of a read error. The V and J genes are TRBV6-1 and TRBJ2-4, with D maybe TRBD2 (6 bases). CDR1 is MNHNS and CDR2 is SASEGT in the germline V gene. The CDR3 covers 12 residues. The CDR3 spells CASSEVGGSKDF. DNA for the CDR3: TGTGCCAGCAGTGAAGTTGGGGGGTCCAAAGACTTC.

CDR3 protein: CASSPATGKSYEQYF. The DNA for the CDR3 is TGTGCCAGCAGCCCCGCGACAGGGAAGAGTTACGAGCAGTACTTC. The chain uses TRBV11-3 and TRBJ2-7; 7 bases match TRBD1. The CDR3 is made up of 15 amino acids. Germline V CDR1 and CDR2: SGHNT, YENEEA. Losses at the gene ends were 5 bases for V and 4 bases for J; bases not matched to a gene: 11.

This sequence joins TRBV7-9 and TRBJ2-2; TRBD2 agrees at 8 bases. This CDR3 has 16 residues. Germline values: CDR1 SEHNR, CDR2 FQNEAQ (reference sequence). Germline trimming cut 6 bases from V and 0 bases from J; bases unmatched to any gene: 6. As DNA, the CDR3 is TGTGCCAGCAGTCAACTAGCGGTTACGAACACCGGGGAGCTGTTTTTT. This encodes CASSQLAVTNTGELFF.

The CDR3 loop reads CASSRGLAGGSYNEQFF. The CDR3 region has the DNA TGTGCCAGCAGCCGAGGACTAGCGGGAGGCTCCTACAATGAGCAGTTCTTC. The gene calls are TRBV4-2 and TRBJ2-1; 14 positions match TRBD2. The CDR3 loop spans 17 amino acids. V was clipped by 4 bases and J by 0 bases; unmatched bases: 2. Per the germline V gene, CDR1 is LGHNA and CDR2 is YNFKEQ.

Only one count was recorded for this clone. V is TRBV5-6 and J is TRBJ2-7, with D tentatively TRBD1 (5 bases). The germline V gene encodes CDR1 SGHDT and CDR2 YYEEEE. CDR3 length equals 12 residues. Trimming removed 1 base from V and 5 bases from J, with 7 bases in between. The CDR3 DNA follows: TGTGCCAGCAGCTTGATCAGGGACGAGCAGTACTTC. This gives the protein CASSLIRDEQYF.

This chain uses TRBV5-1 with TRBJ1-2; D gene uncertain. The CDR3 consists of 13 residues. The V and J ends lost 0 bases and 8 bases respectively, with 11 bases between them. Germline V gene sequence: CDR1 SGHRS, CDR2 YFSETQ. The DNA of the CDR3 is TGCGCCAGCAGCTTGGCCGAAGGAGGAGGCTACACCTTC. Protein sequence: CASSLAEGGGYTF. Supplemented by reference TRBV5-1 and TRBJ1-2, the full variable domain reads KAGVTQTPRYLIKTRGQQVTLSCSPISGHRSVSWYQQTPGQGLQFLFEYFSETQRNKGNFPGRFSGRQFSNSRSEMNVSTLELGDSALYLCASSLAEGGGYTFGSGTRLTVV.

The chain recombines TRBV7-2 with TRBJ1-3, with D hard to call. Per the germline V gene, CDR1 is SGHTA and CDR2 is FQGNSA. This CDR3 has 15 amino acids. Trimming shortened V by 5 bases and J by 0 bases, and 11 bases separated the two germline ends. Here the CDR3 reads CASSLGRGSGNTIYF. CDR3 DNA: TGTGCCAGCAGCCTCGGACGGGGCTCTGGAAACACCATATATTTT.

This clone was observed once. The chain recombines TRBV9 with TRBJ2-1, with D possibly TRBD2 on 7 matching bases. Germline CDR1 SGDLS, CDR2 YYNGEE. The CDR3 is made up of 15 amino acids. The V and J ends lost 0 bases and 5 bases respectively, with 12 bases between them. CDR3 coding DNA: TGTGCCAGCAGCGTAGAAGGGGGGGATAACAATGAGCAGTTCTTC. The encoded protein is CASSVEGGDNNEQFF. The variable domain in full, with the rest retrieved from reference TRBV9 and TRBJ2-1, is DSGVTQTPKHLITATGQRVTLRCSPRSGDLSVYWYQQSLDQGLQFLIQYYNGEERAKGNILERFSAQQFPDLHSELNLSSLELGDSALYFCASSVEGGDNNEQFFGPGTRLTVL.

The CDR3 sequence: CASSSAATGTGEDTQYF. The CDR3 nucleotides are TGTGCCAGCAGCTCGGCCGCGACCGGGACAGGGGAAGATACGCAGTATTTT. The gene calls are TRBV7-8 and TRBJ2-3; 10 nucleotides align to TRBD1. J was trimmed by 5 bases and V by 4 bases; bases with no gene match: 12. Looked up from germline, CDR1 is SGHVS and CDR2 is FQNEAQ. CDR3 length: 17 amino acids.

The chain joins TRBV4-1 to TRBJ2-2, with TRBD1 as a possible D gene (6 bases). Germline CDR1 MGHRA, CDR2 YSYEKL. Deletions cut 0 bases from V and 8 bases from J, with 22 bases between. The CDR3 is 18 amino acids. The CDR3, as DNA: TGCGCCAGCAGCCAAGAAGCCCTCTATCAGGGGATATCGGGGGAGCTGTTTTTT. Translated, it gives CASSQEALYQGISGELFF.

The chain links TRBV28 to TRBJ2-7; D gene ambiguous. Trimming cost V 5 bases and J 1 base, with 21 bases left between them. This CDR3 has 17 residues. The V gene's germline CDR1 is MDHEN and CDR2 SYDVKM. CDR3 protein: CASSPSPGAKSSYEQYF. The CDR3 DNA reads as TGTGCCAGCAGTCCCTCCCCTGGTGCTAAATCTTCCTACGAGCAGTACTTC.

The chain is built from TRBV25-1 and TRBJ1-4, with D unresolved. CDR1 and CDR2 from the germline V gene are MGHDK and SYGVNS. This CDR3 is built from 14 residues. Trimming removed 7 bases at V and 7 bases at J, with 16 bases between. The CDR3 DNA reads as TGTGCCAGCATCGACGGGTCGTCTACTGAAAAACTGTTTTTT. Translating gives CASIDGSSTEKLFF.

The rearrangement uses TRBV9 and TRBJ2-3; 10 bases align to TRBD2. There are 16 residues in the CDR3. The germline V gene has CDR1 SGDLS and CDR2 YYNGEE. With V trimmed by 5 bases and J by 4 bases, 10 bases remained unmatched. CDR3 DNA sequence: TGTGCCAGCAGTTCCCGAGGGACTAGCGTCGCAGATACGCAGTATTTT. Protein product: CASSSRGTSVADTQYF.

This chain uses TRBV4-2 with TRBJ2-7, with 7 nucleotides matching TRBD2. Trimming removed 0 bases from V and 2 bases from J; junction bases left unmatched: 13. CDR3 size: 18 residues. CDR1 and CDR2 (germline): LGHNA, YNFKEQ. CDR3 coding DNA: TGTGCCAGCAGCCAAGAATGGTGGGGGACTACCCTTACCTACGAGCAGTACTTC. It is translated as CASSQEWWGTTLTYEQYF.

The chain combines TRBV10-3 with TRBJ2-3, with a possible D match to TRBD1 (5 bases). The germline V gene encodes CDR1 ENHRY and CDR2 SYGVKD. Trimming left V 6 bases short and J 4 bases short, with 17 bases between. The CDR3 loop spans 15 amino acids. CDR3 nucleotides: TGTGCCATCAGCCGTGACGAAGTACAGGCAGATACGCAGTATTTT. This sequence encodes CAISRDEVQADTQYF.

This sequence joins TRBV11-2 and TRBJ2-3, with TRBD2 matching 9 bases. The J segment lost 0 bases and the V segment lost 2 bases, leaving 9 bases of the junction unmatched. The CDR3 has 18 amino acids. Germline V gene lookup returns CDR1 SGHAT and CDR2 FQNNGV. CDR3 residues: CASSLNSGSISSTDTQYF. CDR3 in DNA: TGTGCCAGCAGCTTAAATAGCGGGAGTATTTCTAGCACAGATACGCAGTATTTT.

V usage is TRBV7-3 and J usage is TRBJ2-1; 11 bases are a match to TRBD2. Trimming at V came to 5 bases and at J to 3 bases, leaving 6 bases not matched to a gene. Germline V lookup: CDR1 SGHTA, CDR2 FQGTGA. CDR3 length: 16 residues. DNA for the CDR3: TGTGCCAGCAGCGTACTAGCGGGAGCGGTCTACAATGAGCAGTTCTTC. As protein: CASSVLAGAVYNEQFF.

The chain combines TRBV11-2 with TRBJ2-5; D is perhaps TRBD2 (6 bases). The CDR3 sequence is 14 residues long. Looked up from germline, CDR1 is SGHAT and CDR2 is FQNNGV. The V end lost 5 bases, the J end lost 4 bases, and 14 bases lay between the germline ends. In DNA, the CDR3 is TGTGCCAGCAGCCGGGGGAGTGTTCTAGAGACCCAGTACTTC. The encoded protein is CASSRGSVLETQYF. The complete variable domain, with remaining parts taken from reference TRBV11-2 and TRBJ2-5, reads EAGVAQSPRYKIIEKRQSVAFWCNPISGHATLYWYQQILGQGPKLLIQFQNNGVVDDSQLPKDRFSAERLKGVDSTLKIQPAKLEDSAVYLCASSRGSVLETQYFGPGTRLLVL.

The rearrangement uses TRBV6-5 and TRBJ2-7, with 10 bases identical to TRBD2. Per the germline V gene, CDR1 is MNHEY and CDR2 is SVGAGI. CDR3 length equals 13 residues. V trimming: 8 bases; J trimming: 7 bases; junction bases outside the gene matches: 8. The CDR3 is CASGPSGSREQYF. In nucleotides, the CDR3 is TGTGCCAGCGGGCCTAGCGGGAGTCGGGAGCAGTACTTC.

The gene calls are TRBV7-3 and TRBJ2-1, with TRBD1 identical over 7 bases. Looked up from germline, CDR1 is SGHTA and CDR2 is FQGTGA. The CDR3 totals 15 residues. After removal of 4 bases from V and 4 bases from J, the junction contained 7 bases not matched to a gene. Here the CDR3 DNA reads TGTGCCAGCAGCTCCGACGGGACAGAATACAATGAGCAGTTCTTC. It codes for CASSSDGTEYNEQFF.

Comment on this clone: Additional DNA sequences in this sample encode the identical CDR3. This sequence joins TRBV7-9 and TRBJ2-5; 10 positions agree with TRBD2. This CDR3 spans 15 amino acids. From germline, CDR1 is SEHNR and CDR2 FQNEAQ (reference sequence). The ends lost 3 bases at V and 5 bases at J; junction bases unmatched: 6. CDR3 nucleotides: TGTGCCAGCAGCTTTCAAGCGGGAGGGCAGGAGACCCAGTACTTC. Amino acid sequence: CASSFQAGGQETQYF.

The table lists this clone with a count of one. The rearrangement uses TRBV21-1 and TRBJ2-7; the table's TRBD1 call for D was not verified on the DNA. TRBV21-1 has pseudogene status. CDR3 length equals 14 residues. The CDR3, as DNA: TGTGCCAGCAGCAAACACAGGGGGCGCGGGGAGCAGTACTTC. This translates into CASSKHRGRGEQYF.